One sample yielded the 30 T cell receptor beta chains listed below, sequenced in a study of T cells after yellow fever vaccination. TCRdb recomputed calls from the 5' RACE reads with MiXCR, one row per CDR3 protein. The top ten clones hold roughly an eighth of a sample with approximately 550,000 distinct CDR3 sequences, about 13% of them seen once. This specimen was PBMCs, taken on the day of the yellow fever booster vaccination. Receptors were obtained from a man younger than 45 who received the YFV17D yellow fever vaccine.

A remark on this clonotype: A read error may account for a junction end that differs from germline. The V gene is TRBV10-3, the J gene TRBJ2-7; the match to TRBD2 covers 10 bases. From germline, CDR1 is ENHRY and CDR2 SYGVKD. The CDR3 loop spans 14 amino acids. Written as DNA, the CDR3 is TGTGGCATCAAAGTCTCTAGCGGGAGAGACGAGCAGTACTTC. Its protein is CGIKVSSGRDEQYF.

The chain links TRBV28 to TRBJ2-5; D perhaps matches TRBD2 (6 bases). This CDR3 is 16 amino acids long. Trimming stripped 3 bases from V and 1 base from J, with 15 bases between. Germline V gene sequence: CDR1 MDHEN, CDR2 SYDVKM. The CDR3 here is CASSFRPSVTQETQYF. The CDR3 coding sequence is TGTGCCAGCAGTTTTCGCCCTAGCGTTACCCAAGAGACCCAGTACTTC.

The chain uses TRBV24-1 and TRBJ2-2, with D tentatively TRBD2 (6 bases). Germline CDR1 KGHDR, CDR2 SFDVKD. The germline V and J ends were trimmed by 10 bases and 1 base, with 18 bases remaining between them. The CDR3 has 16 residues. The CDR3 loop is CATIKSGAWNTGELFF. Written as DNA, the CDR3 is TGTGCCACAATAAAATCGGGAGCTTGGAACACCGGGGAGCTGTTTTTT.

At least ten counts were recorded for this clonotype. The V call is TRBV19, the J call TRBJ2-1; perhaps TRBD2 as D (5 bases). Germline loops: CDR1 LNHDA, CDR2 SQIVND (reference sequence). CDR3 length equals 16 residues. V lost 1 base to trimming and J lost 5 bases, with 15 bases between them. The CDR3 DNA is TGTGCCAGTAGTATAGGGTCCAGCGGCCCCCACAATGAGCAGTTCTTC. Encoded protein: CASSIGSSGPHNEQFF.

The chain employs TRBV6-2 or TRBV6-3 and TRBJ2-6; 8 bases agree with TRBD1. Germline values: CDR1 MNHEY, CDR2 SVGEGT. The CDR3 contains 16 residues. V trimming: 5 bases; J trimming: 0 bases; junction bases outside the gene matches: 3. This CDR3 is CASSRQGTSGANVLTF. The CDR3 nucleotides read TGTGCCAGCAGTAGACAGGGGACCTCTGGGGCCAACGTCCTGACTTTC.

The chain couples TRBV7-2 to TRBJ1-2, with a tentative D call TRBD1 (6 bases). The CDR3 runs 16 residues. CDR1 is SGHTA, CDR2 FQGNSA, per germline. V was clipped by 5 bases and J by 1 base, with 17 bases between them. The CDR3 protein is CASSLQDRFNNYGYTF. The CDR3 bases are TGTGCCAGCAGCCTGCAAGACAGGTTCAATAACTATGGCTACACCTTC. Full variable domain (remainder filled in from reference TRBV7-2 and TRBJ1-2): GAGVSQSPSNKVTEKGKDVELRCDPISGHTALYWYRQSLGQGLEFLIYFQGNSAPDKSGLPSDRFSAERTGGSVSTLTIQRTQQEDSAVYLCASSLQDRFNNYGYTFGSGTRLTVV.

This clonotype was seen more than once but under ten times. The DNA of the CDR3 is TGTGCCAGCAGCTTAGCGGCGGGGATAAACACCGGGGAGCTGTTTTTT. Its protein is CASSLAAGINTGELFF. This chain joins TRBV7-2 and TRBJ2-2, with D possibly TRBD2 on 6 matching bases. Germline V lookup: CDR1 SGHTA, CDR2 FQGNSA. The CDR3 runs to 16 residues. V was trimmed by 0 bases and J by 2 bases, leaving 10 bases between them. Complete variable domain (other parts from reference TRBV7-2 and TRBJ2-2): GAGVSQSPSNKVTEKGKDVELRCDPISGHTALYWYRQSLGQGLEFLIYFQGNSAPDKSGLPSDRFSAERTGGSVSTLTIQRTQQEDSAVYLCASSLAAGINTGELFFGEGSRLTVL.

This sequence joins TRBV29-1 and TRBJ2-2; 8 nucleotides agree with TRBD1. CDR1 and CDR2 from the germline V gene are SQVTM and ANQGSEA. With 7 bases clipped from V and 6 bases from J, the junction kept 7 bases outside the gene matches. This CDR3 region has 13 residues. CDR3 bases: TGCAGCGGAAGGACAGGGTTGGCCGGGGAGCTGTTTTTT. It is translated as CSGRTGLAGELFF.

The genes are TRBV9 and TRBJ2-3, with D maybe TRBD1 (6 bases). This CDR3 contains 15 residues. The germline gives CDR1 SGDLS, CDR2 YYNGEE. Trimming removed 0 bases at V and 4 bases at J, with 12 bases between. The CDR3, as DNA: TGTGCCAGCAGCGTAGGCGGACAGTGGGCAGATACGCAGTATTTT. Protein product: CASSVGGQWADTQYF.

In this sample, this clonotype turned up a few times. The chain recombines TRBV7-3 with TRBJ2-4, with 7 nucleotides matching TRBD2. The CDR3 is made up of 15 amino acids. Germline V gene sequence: CDR1 SGHTA, CDR2 FQGTGA. J was trimmed by 7 bases and V by 5 bases; bases with no gene match: 11. The CDR3 protein is CASSKGAGDGNIQYF. CDR3 DNA sequence: TGTGCCAGCAGCAAAGGGGCGGGAGACGGGAACATTCAGTACTTC.

This clonotype was counted only a few times. This rearrangement joins TRBV19 to TRBJ1-1; D is uncertain. CDR1 is LNHDA, CDR2 SQIVND, per germline (reference sequence). The V end was cut by 3 bases, the J end by 1 base, with 12 bases between. CDR3 length equals 15 residues. CDR3 protein: CASSIGDARNTEAFF. The CDR3 bases are TGTGCCAGTAGTATCGGGGATGCAAGGAACACTGAAGCTTTCTTT.

In this sample, this clonotype turned up a few times. Its ends do not fully match the called genes, so a read error is possible. V and J are TRBV7-7 and TRBJ2-5; D perhaps matches TRBD2 (5 bases). In germline, CDR1 is SSHAT, CDR2 FNYEAQ (reference sequence). This CDR3 contains 15 residues. CDR3 in amino acids: CASSTTTGVGKTQYF. The CDR3 DNA reads TGTGCTAGCAGCACTACTACCGGTGTCGGGAAGACCCAGTACTTC.

This clonotype turned up a few times. The rearrangement joins TRBV20-1 to TRBJ2-1, with 7 bases that match TRBD2. CDR1 DFQATT and CDR2 SNEGSKA come from the germline V gene (reference sequence). There are 16 residues in the CDR3. With V trimmed by 0 bases and J by 4 bases, 9 bases remained unmatched. As DNA, the CDR3 is TGCAGTGCTAGAGATTGGGTTAGCGGGTCTTACAATGAGCAGTTCTTC. Translating it yields CSARDWVSGSYNEQFF.

This clonotype was observed a few times. This chain links TRBV6-2 or TRBV6-3 with TRBJ2-1, with D possibly TRBD2 on 6 matching bases. The length of the CDR3 is 17 residues. The V end lost 2 bases, the J end lost 0 bases, and 14 bases lay between the germline ends. The germline gives CDR1 MNHEY, CDR2 SVGEGT. CDR3 in amino acids: CASSYPVRGSSYNEQFF. Written as DNA, the CDR3 is TGTGCCAGCAGTTACCCAGTTCGGGGGAGCTCCTACAATGAGCAGTTCTTC.

The CDR3 spells CASSPSPLQWNEQFF. CDR3 DNA sequence: TGCGCCAGCAGCCCGTCCCCCCTACAATGGAATGAGCAGTTCTTC. This sequence joins TRBV5-1 and TRBJ2-1, with unresolved D. The CDR3 sequence is 15 residues long. Trimming left V 4 bases short and J 7 bases short, with 18 bases between. Germline-derived CDR1 and CDR2 are SGHRS and YFSETQ.

This clonotype showed up just a few times. This chain connects TRBV6-2 or TRBV6-3 to TRBJ2-3; unclear D gene. Trimming pared 2 bases from V and 3 bases from J, leaving 9 bases between. Germline values: CDR1 MNHEY, CDR2 SVGEGT. The CDR3 sequence is 14 residues long. CDR3 region: CASSYKKVTDTQYF. The CDR3, as DNA: TGTGCCAGCAGTTACAAGAAAGTTACAGATACGCAGTATTTT.

The J gene is TRBJ1-5, the V gene TRBV21-1; the table calls TRBD1, which could not be checked here. TRBV21-1 is described as a pseudogene. The CDR3 runs to 14 residues. CDR3 nucleotides: TGTGCCAGCAGCAAAAGGACAGGTGGTCAGCCCCAGCATTTT. This translates into CASSKRTGGQPQHF.

The rearrangement links TRBV27 to TRBJ2-1; 11 bases align to TRBD1. CDR1 and CDR2 (germline): MNHEY, SMNVEV (reference sequence). This CDR3 is 14 amino acids long. V was pared by 3 bases and J by 9 bases, with 4 bases of the junction left unmatched. CDR3 nucleotide sequence: TGTGCCAGCAGTTTCGGACAGGGGGCGTTTGAGCAGTTCTTC. This codes for CASSFGQGAFEQFF.

This clonotype appeared a few times. The V call is TRBV4-2, the J call TRBJ1-1; 7 bases are a match to TRBD1. Germline assignment: CDR1 LGHNA and CDR2 YNFKEQ. This CDR3 is 13 amino acids long. J lost 3 bases, V lost 4 bases, and 2 bases had no gene match. The CDR3 region is CASSPGTDTEAFF. In nucleotides, the CDR3 is TGTGCCAGCAGCCCCGGGACAGACACTGAAGCTTTCTTT.

V and J are TRBV29-1 and TRBJ2-1, with a possible D match to TRBD2 (7 bases). Between the trimmed V and J ends, which lost 7 bases and 8 bases, there was a span of 18 bases. This CDR3 has 13 amino acids. Germline V lookup: CDR1 SQVTM, CDR2 ANQGSEA. In nucleotides, the CDR3 is TGCAGCGGGGCTAGCGGAGGGGGGGATGAGCAGTTCTTC. This encodes CSGASGGGDEQFF.

This clonotype was observed a few times. CDR3 nucleotides: TGTGCCAGCAGCCAATTAGGGCAGGGTGGTCAGCCCCAGCATTTT. Protein: CASSQLGQGGQPQHF. This chain links TRBV27 with TRBJ1-5; the D gene is possibly TRBD1 (5 bases). The ends were cut back, 6 bases at V and 6 bases at J, with 18 bases in the middle. The V gene's germline CDR1 is MNHEY and CDR2 SMNVEV (reference sequence). CDR3 length equals 15 residues.

A few counts support this clonotype. V usage is TRBV13 and J usage is TRBJ2-7; TRBD2 might be the D (7 bases). The length of the CDR3 is 14 residues. CDR1 is PRHDT and CDR2 is FYEKMQ in the germline V gene (reference sequence). V was pared by 5 bases and J by 6 bases, with 17 bases between. For the CDR3, the DNA is TGTGCCAGCAGCCTCCAAGGGGGGGCCCTCGAGCAGTACTTC. Translating it yields CASSLQGGALEQYF.

With regard to this clonotype: A much larger clone differs by one base, so this may be a read error. The chain joins TRBV7-3 to TRBJ2-1; TRBD1 matches at 10 bases. The CDR3 loop spans 15 amino acids. Trimming removed 5 bases from V and 4 bases from J; junction bases left unmatched: 5. Germline V lookup: CDR1 SGHTA, CDR2 FQGTGA. CDR3 sequence reads: CASSTGTGEYNEQFF. In nucleotides, the CDR3 is TGTGCCAGCAGCACCGGGACAGGGGAGTACAATGAGCAGTTCTTC.

This chain links TRBV30 with TRBJ2-4; 7 bases are a match to TRBD1. CDR3 length equals 15 residues. Germline V CDR1 and CDR2: GTSNPN, SVGIG (reference sequence). The trim removed 5 bases at V and 8 bases at J, leaving 15 bases unmatched. The CDR3 DNA sequence: TGTGCCTGGCAAAAGCGCCAAGGGGGCATAGACATTCAGTACTTC. The encoded protein is CAWQKRQGGIDIQYF.

The chain combines TRBV2 with TRBJ1-2, with D unclear. Per the germline V gene, CDR1 is SNHLY and CDR2 is FYNNEI. CDR3 length: 14 residues. Trimming cost V 6 bases and J 5 bases, with 16 bases left between them. This CDR3 reads CASSLTTLTYGYTF. The CDR3 DNA is TGTGCCAGCAGCTTAACGACCCTCACGTATGGCTACACCTTC.

This clonotype was detected a few times. This chain joins TRBV6-1 and TRBJ1-2; 7 nucleotides agree with TRBD1. Unmatched junction bases numbered 7, after V lost 5 bases and J lost 4 bases. Germline CDR1 MNHNS, CDR2 SASEGT. This CDR3 spans 14 amino acids. CDR3 in amino acids: CASSPAGQTYGYTF. The CDR3 coding sequence is TGTGCCAGCAGTCCCGCGGGACAGACCTATGGCTACACCTTC.

This clonotype was counted between two and nine times. The chain joins TRBV4-1 to TRBJ2-7; weak D call: TRBD2 (6 bases). Germline lookup yields CDR1 MGHRA and CDR2 YSYEKL. This CDR3 comprises 15 residues. Trimming removed 3 bases at V and 7 bases at J, with 19 bases between. For the CDR3, the DNA is TGCGCCAGCAGCCACCGCATGGGCGGAGGGGAGGAGCAGTACTTC. Translating gives CASSHRMGGGEEQYF.

The chain combines TRBV6-2 or TRBV6-3 with TRBJ2-4; D is unclear. Per germline, CDR1 MNHEY and CDR2 SVGEGT. With 6 bases removed from V and 6 bases from J, the gap between germline ends came to 15 bases. The CDR3 extends over 14 amino acids. The CDR3 DNA follows: TGTGCCAGCAGCTACATCGAGACGAGAAACATTCAGTACTTC. This translates into CASSYIETRNIQYF.

The rearrangement uses TRBV7-2 and TRBJ1-4; D is perhaps TRBD1 (5 bases). Germline CDR1 SGHTA, CDR2 FQGNSA. The CDR3 has 16 residues. The V end was cut by 4 bases, the J end by 0 bases, with 12 bases between. Here the CDR3 DNA reads TGTGCCAGCAGCTCTGGGACGTTTGCAACTAATGAAAAACTGTTTTTT. Translating it yields CASSSGTFATNEKLFF.

The table lists this clonotype with a few counts. The chain recombines TRBV12-3 or TRBV12-4 with TRBJ1-1; no clear D gene. There are 12 residues in the CDR3. With 1 base removed from V and 10 bases from J, the gap between germline ends came to 10 bases. As DNA, the CDR3 is TGTGCCAGCAGTTTAGAGCTGGGTGGAGCTTTCTTT. It is translated as CASSLELGGAFF.